This T cell receptor (beta chain) was recorded in a study of control samples from healthy donors and cancer patients. Per germline, CDR1 GTSNPN and CDR2 SVGIG (reference sequence). The CDR3 length is 11 residues. For this clone: At one boundary the junction diverges from the germline segment, which might be a read error.

Sequencing was performed with immunoSEQ multiplex PCR; in TCRdb, only in-frame clones are kept and a portion is missing. This sample yields 100,000 or so clones, of which approximately 93% are seen a single time; roughly 0.9% belongs to the top ten. The rearrangement joins TRBV30 to TRBJ1-1; the match to TRBD1 covers 7 bases. This TCR derives from a woman under 40 in good health. Sequenced sample: blood. DNA of the CDR3: TGTGCCATAATACACCGGGACAGAATTTTTTTT. Translated: CAIIHRDRIFF.